Sequencing of this TCR beta chain was carried out in a study of read filtering for tumor transcriptome and immune sequencing. Study summary: By R-ISS, stages I, II and III held about 8, 16 and 7 patients. IR-seq gave about 3.5 to 10.27 million TCR reads per sample; RNA-seq gave about 80 to 1,300. The study, taken as a whole, reports: IR-seq and RNA-seq agreed better without single-read clonotypes. IR-seq captured clonotypes deeper and more reliably than RNA-seq.

The CDR3 contains 14 residues. V was clipped by 0 bases and J by 0 bases, with 6 bases between them. Germline V CDR1 and CDR2: LGHNA, YNFKEQ. This clonotype was seen repeatedly, ten times or more. The antigen is undetermined. The library was built from approximately 400 ng RNA with molecular barcoded adaptors for alpha/delta and beta/gamma chains. Using its own MiXCR run on the reads, TCRdb lists one record per CDR3 protein. The sample records roughly 82,000 distinct CDR3 sequences, 9% to 15% being singletons. The chain combines TRBV4-2 with TRBJ2-7, with no clear D. Sequencing was carried out using a population of CD138-negative cells sorted from bone marrow. This receptor was taken from a donor aged 40 or older with multiple myeloma. The CDR3 coding sequence is TGTGCCAGCAGCCAAGAGTGGGACTCCTACGAGCAGTACTTC. Translated, it gives CASSQEWDSYEQYF.